This T cell receptor (beta chain) derives from a study of memory B cells and T cells in multiple sclerosis (dated by TCRdb to 2016 to 2019). About the investigation overall: TCR beta repertoires of autoproliferating peripheral T cells were compared with the TCR beta repertoires of brain lesion-infiltrating T cells in multiple sclerosis patients. Two multiple sclerosis patients were included in the TCR sequencing because brain lesions obtained at autopsy or brain-infiltrating cells obtained from biopsy were available for them. Results and caveats for the whole study, not just this receptor: Clone-set sizes varied between compartments, which affected the numbers of shared clonotypes and made normalization necessary.

TCRbeta CDR3 regions were amplified from extracted genomic DNA using the immunoSEQ Platform. Multiplex PCR, high-throughput sequencing and a vendor bioinformatics pipeline were brought together in the immunoSEQ assay. Turning to the authors' computational methods: After discarding non-productive sequences and any CDR3s under 4 amino acids in length, clonotype frequencies were recalculated for each sample. In immunoSEQ Analyzer 2.0, a clonotype counted as shared when the CDR3 amino acid, V gene and J gene sequences were identical. To normalize repertoire overlap, the number of shared clonotypes was divided by the product of the two clone-set sizes and multiplied by 1000 to give arbitrary units. Imported from immuneACCESS, the table was reduced by TCRdb to in-frame sequences with V and J called. These copies leave out some clones; in studies compared against another copy, an unresolved V gene accounts for under half, and the cause of the remainder is not known. Clonal size and the V and J genes are those of that table, whereas D and trimming came from the DNA. The table for this sample lists approximately 30,000 clones; roughly 82% of them were counted only once. The leading ten clones occupy approximately 2.5% of the sample.

Comments on this clone: No cognate antigen has been identified for it. Base qualities are not at hand, and no much larger clone is one base apart.

Autoproliferating (CFSEdim) and non-proliferating (CFSEhi) T cell fractions were sequenced separately after stimulus-free culture of CFSE-labeled PBMCs. Altogether, around 50 million CFSE-labeled PBMCs were kept in culture for 6 to 8 days with no stimulus, after which the replicate wells were combined. PBMCs were labeled with around 0.45 uM CFSE and cultured without exogenous stimuli in serum-free AIM-V medium. PBMCs were isolated by Ficoll density gradient centrifugation and were cryopreserved before use. Using a FACSAria III, live 7-AAD-negative cells were sorted, then washed with PBS and stored frozen at -80 degrees C as dry pellets. The receptor was derived from a human donor with multiple sclerosis. The sample consisted of PBMCs from blood kept in culture.

The nucleotide sequence reads TGTGCCAGTAGTGGGACCGGAGGCATGAACACTGAAGCTTTCTTT. It encodes CASSGTGGMNTEAFF. The receptor chain draws on TRBV19 and TRBJ1-1; TRBD1 might be the D gene, on 5 matching bases. CDR1 and CDR2 are read off the germline V gene (reference sequence) as LNHDA and SQIVND. The CDR3 goes from the cysteine to the phenylalanine over 15 residues. CDR3 DNA only is kept here, 45 bases in frame from base 1. Trimming costs V 5 bases and J 0 bases, and their ends lie 13 bases apart.